These T cell receptor beta chains were read from a single sample in a study of T-cell reconstitution after alpha-beta-depleted transplantation in children. TCRdb re-called the PCR reads with MiXCR, one entry per CDR3 protein. Of some 280,000 distinct CDR3 sequences listed, about a tenth are singletons. The sequences come from PBMCs from the stem cell graft donor, collected from the stem cell graft. The receptors stem from a human donor who donated a stem cell graft to a child with SCID. Both conserved end residues are part of each CDR3. The D gene is left open where the match is weak. Only part of the rows carry a size: once, few, many, or a class if the clone is expanded.

J	size	D	V	length	DNA	CDR3
TRBJ2-5	-	TRBD1	TRBV3-1	14	TGTGCCAGCAGCCCCAGGGACAGGGAGGAGACCCAGTACTTC	CASSPRDREETQYF
TRBJ2-2	-	-	TRBV20-1	13	TGCAGTGCTCGGACTTATATCACCGGGGAGCTGTTTTTT	CSARTYITGELFF
TRBJ2-3	-	TRBD1	TRBV7-3	14	TGTGCCAGCAGCTATACAGGGGGCGCAGATACGCAGTATTTT	CASSYTGGADTQYF
TRBJ2-7	-	-	TRBV24-1	13	TGTGCCACCAGTGACAGGAACTCCTACGAGCAGTACTTC	CATSDRNSYEQYF
TRBJ2-1	many	TRBD2	TRBV6-2/TRBV6-3	16	TGTGCCAGCAGTTCCCGACGGGCGGGAGACTACAATGAGCAGTTCTTC	CASSSRRAGDYNEQFF
TRBJ2-5	-	TRBD1	TRBV7-7	15	TGTGCTAGCAGCTCCACGGGACAGGGAGGAGAGACCCAGTACTTC	CASSSTGQGGETQYF
TRBJ2-7	-	TRBD1	TRBV18	15	TGTGCCAGCTCACCCCTAGGGGGCGGAGGCTACGAGCAGTACTTC	CASSPLGGGGYEQYF
TRBJ2-2	many	-	TRBV2	14	TGTGCCAGCAACGGCAGGGCTAACACCGGGGAGCTGTTTTTT	CASNGRANTGELFF
TRBJ1-1	-	TRBD1	TRBV5-1	18	TGCGCCAGCAGCGCCCGGACAGGAAATTCCTTGATGAACACTGAAGCTTTCTTT	CASSARTGNSLMNTEAFF
TRBJ2-1	-	TRBD1	TRBV20-1	15	TGCAGTGCTCAGAACGCGGGACAGGGTAACAATGAGCAGTTCTTC	CSAQNAGQGNNEQFF
TRBJ2-1	many	TRBD1	TRBV9	15	TGTGCCAGCAGCGTTTGGACAGGCGGAGTCAATGAGCAGTTCTTC	CASSVWTGGVNEQFF
TRBJ2-3	many	-	TRBV2	14	TGTGCCGGACGAGGATGGCAGAGTATAGATACGCAGTATTTT	CAGRGWQSIDTQYF
TRBJ1-1	-	-	TRBV19	13	TGTGCCAGTAGTATCTCAGTGAACACTGAAGCTTTCTTT	CASSISVNTEAFF
TRBJ2-3	-	-	TRBV12-3/TRBV12-4	13	TGTGCCAGCACCCTGGGGGGTGCAGATACGCAGTATTTT	CASTLGGADTQYF
TRBJ2-5	many	TRBD2	TRBV5-8	15	TGTGCCAGCACCAGCGGACTAGCGGTCCAAGAGACCCAGTACTTC	CASTSGLAVQETQYF
TRBJ1-1	-	-	TRBV7-6	15	TGTGCCAGCAGCCTCCAACAGGGAAAGAACACTGAAGCTTTCTTT	CASSLQQGKNTEAFF
TRBJ2-2	many	TRBD1	TRBV3-1	14	TGTGCCAGCAGACCGGGACAGTTGACCGGGGAGCTGTTTTTT	CASRPGQLTGELFF
TRBJ2-5	-	TRBD2	TRBV5-1	16	TGCGCCAGCAGCTTGGGTAGCGGGGGAGTCCAAGAGACCCAGTACTTC	CASSLGSGGVQETQYF
TRBJ2-1	many	-	TRBV20-1	15	TGCAGTGCTGAAGGGACCTACAAATCCTACAATGAGCAGTTCTTC	CSAEGTYKSYNEQFF
TRBJ1-1	many	-	TRBV29-1	13	TGCAGCGTTTTCGGGTTAGCGAACACTGAAGCTTTCTTT	CSVFGLANTEAFF
TRBJ1-3	few	-	TRBV6-2/TRBV6-3	13	TGTGCCAGCAGTTACGTCAGCGGGAACACCATATATTTT	CASSYVSGNTIYF
TRBJ2-7	-	-	TRBV5-1	13	TGCGCCAGCAGCTCGCGGGGTAAGGACGAGCAGTACTTC	CASSSRGKDEQYF
TRBJ2-1	few	-	TRBV2	13	TGTGCCAGCACCAGCCCCGGGTTCCTGGAGCAGTTCTTC	CASTSPGFLEQFF
TRBJ2-7	-	TRBD1	TRBV7-9	16	TGTGCCAGCAGCCCTGGGGGGGGACAGGGGGTCTACGAGCAGTACTTC	CASSPGGGQGVYEQYF
TRBJ2-7	-	TRBD1	TRBV5-1	15	TGCGCCAGCAGCTTGGATACAGGGGTTAGCTACGAGCAGTACTTC	CASSLDTGVSYEQYF
TRBJ2-1	few	TRBD2	TRBV20-1	13	TGCAGTGCACCCGGGACTAGGAGGGATGAGCAGTTCTTC	CSAPGTRRDEQFF
TRBJ1-1	-	-	TRBV11-2	18	TGTGCCAGCAGCTTAGGATGGGCCAGCTTAATGTCGAACACTGAAGCTTTCTTT	CASSLGWASLMSNTEAFF
TRBJ2-2	many	TRBD1	TRBV12-3/TRBV12-4	16	TGTGCCAGCAGGGGGACAGGGGAAAAAACAACCGGGGAGCTGTTTTTT	CASRGTGEKTTGELFF
TRBJ2-2	few	-	TRBV2	15	TGTGCCAGCAGTGGGACATTTCATCTTGCCGGGGAGCTGTTTTTT	CASSGTFHLAGELFF
TRBJ2-7	few	TRBD2	TRBV25-1	15	TGTGCCAGCAGTGAACCTGGGGGGGTTTCCTACGAGCAGTACTTC	CASSEPGGVSYEQYF
TRBJ2-7	many	-	TRBV5-5	15	TGTGCCAGCAGCTTGGAATGGGGGGTCCTCTACGAGCAGTACTTC	CASSLEWGVLYEQYF
TRBJ2-1	many	TRBD2	TRBV20-1	17	TGCAGTGCTAGCCAGTTTTCCACTAGCGGGGGATGGAATGAGCAGTTCTTC	CSASQFSTSGGWNEQFF
TRBJ2-1	few	TRBD1	TRBV5-1	14	TGCGCCAGCAGCTTCGGGACAGGGATCAATGAGCAGTTCTTC	CASSFGTGINEQFF
TRBJ2-5	-	-	TRBV6-5	18	TGTGCCAGCAGTTACTCGATGGGAGGGGGGCTTGACCAAGAGACCCAGTACTTC	CASSYSMGGGLDQETQYF
TRBJ1-2	few	-	TRBV12-3/TRBV12-4	14	TGTGCCAGCAGTTCGGGAGGGCCCAGCTATGGCTACACCTTC	CASSSGGPSYGYTF
TRBJ1-2	-	-	TRBV15	14	TGTGCCACCAGCAGTGCGGAGACCAACTATGGCTACACCTTC	CATSSAETNYGYTF
TRBJ2-2	-	TRBD1	TRBV20-1	14	TGCAGTGCCGCGACAGGGACGAACACCGGGGAGCTGTTTTTT	CSAATGTNTGELFF
TRBJ2-1	many	-	TRBV6-6	13	TGTGCCAGCAGTTACATATCCGGAATCGAGCAGTTCTTC	CASSYISGIEQFF
TRBJ2-1	-	TRBD1	TRBV20-1	15	TGCAGTGCTAGAGATGCGGACAGGAGCTACAATGAGCAGTTCTTC	CSARDADRSYNEQFF